This T cell receptor beta chain was sequenced in a study of cytomegalovirus exposure and HLA in healthy donors. Germline assignment: CDR1 SGHTA and CDR2 FQGTGA. The CDR3 spans 15 residues. Trimming stripped 4 bases from V and 4 bases from J, with 17 bases between. The study ran its PCR with 60 Vbeta and 13 Jbeta primers. Sequencing used immunoSEQ multiplex PCR; TCRdb keeps in-frame clones, though not all of them. This sample carries 100,000 or so clones, 76% of them seen once, and the ten largest clones take around 3.8%. The chain links TRBV7-3 to TRBJ2-7; D is perhaps TRBD2 (5 bases). This clonotype was sampled from a woman aged 45-59 years in good health and CMV-seropositive. The specimen was PBMCs. The CDR3 loop is CASSSGPGRGYEQYF. CDR3 sequence (DNA): TGTGCCAGCAGCTCCGGACCTGGGAGAGGGTACGAGCAGTACTTC. Full variable domain (remainder filled in from reference TRBV7-3 and TRBJ2-7): GAGVSQTPSNKVTEKGKYVELRCDPISGHTALYWYRQSLGQGPEFLIYFQGTGAADDSGLPNDRFFAVRPEGSVSTLKIQRTERGDSAVYLCASSSGPGRGYEQYFGPGTRLTVT.